These 9 T cell receptor beta chains originate from one sample sequenced in a study of Tregs in tolerant kidney transplant recipients. Sequencing was performed with immunoSEQ multiplex PCR; in TCRdb, only in-frame clones are kept and a portion is missing. The table records 15,000 to 20,000 clones, approximately 60% of them present only once. These receptors have no known antigen. What was sequenced was Tregs from blood cultured with allogeneic cells. The receptors derive from a human donor in good health.

V gene TRBV6-6 combines with J gene TRBJ2-5; a weak D match, TRBD2 (6 bases). Trimming left V 2 bases short and J 1 base short, with 11 bases between. Germline assignment: CDR1 MNHNY and CDR2 SVGAGI (reference sequence). CDR3 size: 15 residues. The CDR3 coding sequence is TGTGCCAGCAGTTACGTGGCTAGCGTCCAAGAGACCCAGTACTTC. It encodes CASSYVASVQETQYF.

The V gene is TRBV6-5, the J gene TRBJ2-7; the D gene could be TRBD1 or TRBD2 (5 bases each). Trimming removed 6 bases from V and 1 base from J, with 10 bases in between. This CDR3 region has 13 residues. Per the germline V gene, CDR1 is MNHEY and CDR2 is SVGAGI. The CDR3 loop reads CASRTEGSYEQYF. The CDR3 nucleotides read TGTGCCAGCAGGACAGAGGGGTCCTACGAGCAGTACTTC.

This clone was observed a single time. The V call is TRBV30, the J call TRBJ1-3, with D unresolved. CDR1 is GTSNPN and CDR2 is SVGIG in the germline V gene (reference sequence). This CDR3 is 15 amino acids long. Trimming removed 5 bases at V and 4 bases at J, with 18 bases between. CDR3 residues: CAWLADQIGGNTIYF. The DNA for the CDR3 is TGTGCCTGGCTGGCCGACCAAATAGGGGGAAACACCATATATTTT. The whole variable domain, filled in from reference TRBV30 and TRBJ1-3, reads SQTIHQWPATLVQPVGSPLSLECTVEGTSNPNLYWYRQAAGRGLQLLFYSVGIGQISSEVPQNLSASRPQDRQFILSSKKLLLSDSGFYLCAWLADQIGGNTIYFGEGSWLTVV.

The gene calls are TRBV30 and TRBJ1-2; D is perhaps TRBD1 (5 bases). V was shortened by 2 bases and J by 0 bases, with 10 bases between the two germline ends. Germline V gene sequence: CDR1 GTSNPN, CDR2 SVGIG (reference sequence). This CDR3 has 14 residues. In nucleotides, the CDR3 is TGTGCCTGGAGTTGGGGGAAGACTAACTATGGCTACACCTTC. It yields the protein CAWSWGKTNYGYTF.

The chain is built from TRBV30 and TRBJ1-2; 11 nucleotides agree with TRBD1. The CDR3 length is 14 residues. The V gene's germline CDR1 is GTSNPN and CDR2 SVGIG (reference sequence). V trimming: 2 bases; J trimming: 4 bases; junction bases outside the gene matches: 3. The CDR3 protein is CAWSRTGGFYGYTF. CDR3 nucleotide sequence: TGTGCCTGGAGTCGGACAGGGGGCTTCTATGGCTACACCTTC.

This clone was counted only a few times. The genes are TRBV7-8 and TRBJ2-7, with TRBD1 as a possible D gene (6 bases). Germline CDR1 is SGHVS and CDR2 is FQNEAQ. The CDR3 spans 13 residues. V gave up 5 bases and J gave up 3 bases, with 11 bases separating them. The DNA for the CDR3 is TGTGCCAGCAGCCGGGACACAGACTACGAGCAGTACTTC. Residues: CASSRDTDYEQYF.

The chain links TRBV5-1 to TRBJ2-2; D possibly matches TRBD1 or TRBD2 (6 bases each). This CDR3 is built from 16 residues. Trimming took 0 bases from V and 4 from J, leaving 13 bases between them. Germline V gene data show CDR1 as SGHRS and CDR2 as YFSETQ. CDR3 sequence: CASSLVQGGITGELFF. The CDR3 bases are TGCGCCAGCAGCTTGGTACAGGGCGGGATCACCGGGGAGCTGTTTTTT. The whole variable domain, remainder taken from reference TRBV5-1 and TRBJ2-2, is KAGVTQTPRYLIKTRGQQVTLSCSPISGHRSVSWYQQTPGQGLQFLFEYFSETQRNKGNFPGRFSGRQFSNSRSEMNVSTLELGDSALYLCASSLVQGGITGELFFGEGSRLTVL.

Concerning this clone itself: A much more abundant neighbour one base away suggests this may be a read error. Other DNA sequences in this specimen translate into the identical CDR3. The chain is built from TRBV29-1 and TRBJ1-1; the D is unclear. The ends were cut back, 1 base at V and 3 bases at J, with 12 bases in the middle. CDR3 length: 14 residues. Germline V CDR1 and CDR2: SQVTM, ANQGSEA. CDR3 in DNA: TGCAGCGTTGAAGTTATGGCGGCTCACACTGAAGCTTTCTTT. Protein: CSVEVMAAHTEAFF.

This clone counts as medium-sized. CDR3 bases: TGTGCCAGCTCATCAGTTAGAGATCAGCCCCAGCATTTT. Amino acids: CASSSVRDQPQHF. V gene TRBV18 combines with J gene TRBJ1-5; D ambiguous. V shed 5 bases and J shed 5 bases, with 10 bases lying between them. The CDR3 length is 13 residues. Germline CDR1 KGHSH, CDR2 LQKENI.